Below are 18 T cell receptor beta chains sequenced from a single sample in a study of T cell changes during pregnancy in multiple sclerosis. The assay was immunoSEQ multiplex PCR, and TCRdb's table has in-frame clones only and misses some. In the table there are approximately 74,000 clones, approximately 91% of which are singletons. The source was peripheral blood, collected before pregnancy. Receptor source: a female donor with multiple sclerosis, enrolled in a pregnancy study.

The chain carries TRBV5-1 and TRBJ2-1; possibly TRBD2 for D (8 bases). V lost 2 bases and J 7 bases, leaving 22 bases between the germline ends. The CDR3 covers 17 residues. The V gene's germline CDR1 is SGHRS and CDR2 YFSETQ. This chain's CDR3 is CASSFLGGGGSLNEQFF. Written as DNA, the CDR3 is TGCGCCAGCAGCTTCCTAGGGGGCGGGGGGAGCCTTAATGAGCAGTTCTTC.

The CDR3: CASIGTSGGETQYF. CDR3 coding DNA: TGTGCCAGCATCGGGACTAGCGGGGGAGAGACCCAGTACTTC. The genes are TRBV2 and TRBJ2-5; TRBD2 matches 14 bases. V lost 7 bases and J lost 4; bases outside the gene matches: 2. The CDR3 contains 14 residues. Germline V gene sequence: CDR1 SNHLY, CDR2 FYNNEI.

This clone was picked up one time. The J gene is TRBJ2-7, the V gene TRBV13; 8 positions agree with TRBD2. V was pared by 5 bases and J by 5 bases, with 11 bases of the junction left unmatched. The CDR3 has 15 amino acids. CDR1 is PRHDT, CDR2 FYEKMQ, per germline (reference sequence). CDR3 sequence: CASSPGGLEVDEQYF. The CDR3, as DNA: TGTGCCAGCAGCCCGGGAGGGTTGGAGGTCGACGAGCAGTACTTC.

The chain carries TRBV13 and TRBJ2-5; TRBD1 aligns across 10 bases. V was clipped by 3 bases and J by 5 bases; unmatched bases: 0. The CDR3 is made up of 13 amino acids. From germline, CDR1 is PRHDT and CDR2 FYEKMQ (reference sequence). The CDR3 DNA sequence: TGTGCCAGCAGCTTGACAGGGGGCGAGACCCAGTACTTC. It encodes CASSLTGGETQYF.

The chain employs TRBV4-3 and TRBJ1-2, with D possibly matching TRBD1 (5 bases). Trimming stripped 0 bases from V and 5 bases from J, with 16 bases between. This CDR3 is 16 amino acids long. CDR1 is LGHNA, CDR2 YSLEER, per germline. As DNA, the CDR3 is TGCGCCAGCAGCCAAGACTACGGGGGTGGAGGGTATGGCTACACCTTC. Translating gives CASSQDYGGGGYGYTF.

The chain recombines TRBV7-2 with TRBJ2-1, with a possible D match to TRBD1 (6 bases). CDR1 is SGHTA, CDR2 FQGNSA, per germline. CDR3 length equals 15 residues. Trimming shortened V by 2 bases and J by 9 bases, and 17 bases separated the two germline ends. The CDR3 region is CASSLQAAEGGEQFF. Written as DNA, the CDR3 is TGTGCCAGCAGCTTACAAGCGGCTGAAGGGGGTGAGCAGTTCTTC.

The CDR3, as DNA: TGTGCCAGCAGTTCCCGAGGGGGCTCTGGAAACACCATATATTTT. Translating it yields CASSSRGGSGNTIYF. This sequence joins TRBV6-6 and TRBJ1-3; perhaps TRBD1 as D (6 bases). Germline V gene lookup returns CDR1 MNHNY and CDR2 SVGAGI (reference sequence). This CDR3 comprises 15 residues. Between the trimmed V and J ends, which lost 4 bases and 0 bases, there was a span of 10 bases.

The chain couples TRBV7-9 to TRBJ1-1; D uncertain. Trimming cost V 5 bases and J 3 bases, with 16 bases left between them. CDR3 length equals 15 residues. Per the germline V gene, CDR1 is SEHNR and CDR2 is FQNEAQ (reference sequence). CDR3: CASSPKFGGDTEAFF. CDR3 DNA sequence: TGTGCCAGCAGCCCAAAGTTTGGCGGCGACACTGAAGCTTTCTTT. Based on the CDR3 plus reference TRBV7-9 and TRBJ1-1, the full variable domain is DTGVSQNPRHKITKRGQNVTFRCDPISEHNRLYWYRQTLGQGPEFLTYFQNEAQLEKSRLLSDRFSAERPKGSFSTLEIQRTEQGDSAMYLCASSPKFGGDTEAFFGQGTRLTVV.

This chain links TRBV27 with TRBJ1-1; D call uncertain. V gave up 2 bases and J gave up 1 base, with 8 bases separating them. Germline CDR1 reads MNHEY; CDR2 reads SMNVEV (reference sequence). The CDR3 is 14 amino acids. Here the CDR3 reads CASSLGLGNTEAFF. In nucleotides, the CDR3 is TGTGCCAGCAGTTTAGGACTAGGGAACACTGAAGCTTTCTTT.

The V and J genes are TRBV30 and TRBJ1-1; a weak D match, TRBD1 (5 bases). The germline V and J ends were trimmed by 8 bases and 8 bases, with 21 bases remaining between them. Per germline, CDR1 GTSNPN and CDR2 SVGIG (reference sequence). This CDR3 region has 13 residues. As DNA, the CDR3 is TGTGCCCAAAATCGACAGCGCGCGGGGGAAGCTTTCTTT. Its translation: CAQNRQRAGEAFF. Together with reference TRBV30 and TRBJ1-1, the CDR3 gives the full variable domain: SQTIHQWPATLVQPVGSPLSLECTVEGTSNPNLYWYRQAAGRGLQLLFYSVGIGQISSEVPQNLSASRPQDRQFILSSKKLLLSDSGFYLCAQNRQRAGEAFFGQGTRLTVV.

The gene calls are TRBV10-1 and TRBJ1-2; D might be TRBD1 (5 bases). From germline, CDR1 is WNHNN and CDR2 SYGVQD (reference sequence). The length of the CDR3 is 15 residues. Trimming shortened V by 4 bases and J by 2 bases, and 14 bases separated the two germline ends. Written as DNA, the CDR3 is TGCGCCAGCAGTGGGATCGTCGACAGAAACTATGGCTACACCTTC. This translates into CASSGIVDRNYGYTF.

The V and J genes are TRBV30 and TRBJ1-5, with 7 bases matching TRBD1. V gave up 0 bases and J gave up 5 bases; unmatched junction bases: 7. This CDR3 is built from 15 residues. Per germline, CDR1 GTSNPN and CDR2 SVGIG (reference sequence). CDR3 nucleotide sequence: TGTGCCTGGAGTGTAAAAGGGACAGTCGATCAGCCCCAGCATTTT. This sequence encodes CAWSVKGTVDQPQHF.

V gene TRBV9 combines with J gene TRBJ2-7; 7 bases match TRBD2. This CDR3 comprises 13 residues. CDR1 is SGDLS, CDR2 YYNGEE, per germline. V lost 0 bases to trimming and J lost 8 bases; unmatched junction nucleotides: 5. This chain's CDR3 is CASSVARSGKQYF. Written as DNA, the CDR3 is TGTGCCAGCAGCGTAGCTAGGAGCGGGAAGCAGTACTTC.

This chain uses TRBV5-1 with TRBJ2-3, with D perhaps matching TRBD1 (6 bases). The CDR3 runs to 15 residues. Trimming cost V 0 bases and J 1 base, with 9 bases left between them. Germline-derived CDR1 and CDR2 are SGHRS and YFSETQ. The CDR3 nucleotides are TGCGCCAGCAGCTTGGACAGGGCCCGCACAGATACGCAGTATTTT. Translation gives CASSLDRARTDTQYF.

This chain uses TRBV10-1 with TRBJ1-4; possibly TRBD1 for D (6 bases). V was pared by 2 bases and J by 8 bases, with 12 bases between. This CDR3 spans 14 amino acids. Germline V gene data show CDR1 as WNHNN and CDR2 as SYGVQD (reference sequence). The CDR3 nucleotides are TGCGCCAGCAGTGAGGCCGGGACATACGAAAAACTGTTTTTT. Its protein product is CASSEAGTYEKLFF.

The CDR3 DNA is TGTGCCAGCAGCCCGCGGTCGGGGGAGACCCAGTACTTC. Protein: CASSPRSGETQYF. J is TRBJ2-5 and V is TRBV7-9; possibly TRBD2 for D (5 bases). Looked up from germline, CDR1 is SEHNR and CDR2 is FQNEAQ (reference sequence). This CDR3 has 13 amino acids. V lost 5 bases and J 5 bases, leaving 12 bases between the germline ends.

This clone was seen a single time. The chain uses TRBV30 and TRBJ2-6; no clear D gene. Germline CDR1 is GTSNPN and CDR2 is SVGIG (reference sequence). Between the trimmed V and J ends, which lost 3 bases and 1 base, there was a span of 10 bases. CDR3 size: 15 residues. CDR3 bases: TGTGCCTGGAGCCCTCTGCGGTCTGGGGCCAACGTCCTGACTTTC. Amino acids: CAWSPLRSGANVLTF.

This clone was picked up a small number of times. This sequence joins TRBV7-3 and TRBJ1-4, with D unresolved. V was pared by 3 bases and J by 4 bases, with 9 bases between. This CDR3 has 14 residues. CDR1 and CDR2 (germline): SGHTA, FQGTGA. DNA of the CDR3: TGTGCCAGCAGCTTGGAACAGTTTAATGAAAAACTGTTTTTT. Translated: CASSLEQFNEKLFF.